This record concerns one TCR beta chain sequence. Measured with immunoSEQ multiplex PCR; TCRdb has only the in-frame clones, and not every one. The sample includes fewer than 180,000 clones, 65% to 90% of them seen just once. The data belong to a study of blood T cell repertoires in COVID-19. Study overall: T cells, B-cell-depleted T cells, or PBMCs provided the cDNA or gDNA that served as material.

CDR3 length: 14 amino acids. Per germline, CDR1 SGHAT and CDR2 FQNNGV. The V and J ends lost 2 bases and 5 bases respectively, with 12 bases between them. This receptor was taken from a man aged 65 to 85 with acute or convalescent COVID-19. Sequencing was done on a sample of peripheral blood. The genes are TRBV11-2 and TRBJ2-5; D is perhaps TRBD2 (5 bases). The CDR3 nucleotides read TGTGCCAGCAGCTTATCGGGGAATTACGAGACCCAGTACTTC. This codes for CASSLSGNYETQYF.